Detailed here is one TCR beta chain. The data derive from a study of blood T cell repertoires in COVID-19. At the level of the study: COVID-19 samples, acute and convalescent, were from the United States, Italy and Spain. T cells, B-cell-depleted T cells, or PBMCs provided the cDNA or gDNA that served as material.

In the authors' workflow: The authors estimated nucleated cell counts from reference gene primer amplification. TCRdb's table, derived via immunoSEQ multiplex PCR, lists solely in-frame clones and lacks some. V, J and clone size are those of that table, while D and trimming were read from the DNA. The table records 200,000 to 250,000 clones, 84% of them present only once. Germline CDR1 is MNHEY and CDR2 is SMNVEV (reference sequence). This CDR3 contains 14 residues. Trimming left V 5 bases short and J 3 bases short, with 10 bases between. The sequenced sample was peripheral blood. The chain carries TRBV27 and TRBJ1-4; D not resolved. The clonotype was recovered from a man between 45 and 60 years old with acute or convalescent COVID-19. CDR3 coding DNA: TGTGCCAGCAGTCCACGGGTAGCTAATGAAAAACTGTTTTTT. It encodes CASSPRVANEKLFF.